The 23 T cell receptor beta chains presented below share a single source sample, sequenced in a study of shared clonotypes between healthy human individuals (TCRdb year 2020). The library was prepared using the immunoSEQ multiplex PCR assay. TCRdb obtained this table from immuneACCESS and retained in-frame rearrangements with V and J assigned. These tables miss some clones; where compared with another copy, unresolved V genes account for less than half of the shortfall, and the remainder is unexplained. A total of 450,000 to 500,000 clones appear in this sample, 81% of them only once. The ten biggest clones cover 9.5% to 15% of the sample. Sequenced material: PBMCs. The receptors originated from a woman between 35 and 50 years old in good health. Some clones in this sample may be carry-over from other donors' samples.

This sequence joins TRBV7-3 and TRBJ2-1; tentatively, D is TRBD1 (5 bases). CDR1 is SGHTA and CDR2 is FQGTGA in the germline V gene. CDR3 length: 13 amino acids. V shed 5 bases and J shed 5 bases, with 10 bases lying between them. The CDR3 DNA sequence: TGTGCCAGCAGCCCAAGCAGGGACAATGAGCAGTTCTTC. The encoded protein is CASSPSRDNEQFF. The full variable domain, rest sourced from reference TRBV7-3 and TRBJ2-1, is GAGVSQTPSNKVTEKGKYVELRCDPISGHTALYWYRQSLGQGPEFLIYFQGTGAADDSGLPNDRFFAVRPEGSVSTLKIQRTERGDSAVYLCASSPSRDNEQFFGPGTRLTVL.

The gene calls are TRBV7-2 and TRBJ1-2; 8 nucleotides match TRBD1. The germline V gene encodes CDR1 SGHTA and CDR2 FQGNSA. The V segment lost 1 base and the J segment 4 bases; nucleotides outside the gene matches: 5. This CDR3 spans 15 amino acids. This CDR3 is CASSLVGQVVYGYTF. CDR3 in DNA: TGTGCCAGCAGCTTAGTGGGACAGGTGGTCTATGGCTACACCTTC.

The rearrangement joins TRBV7-2 to TRBJ1-2; possible D gene TRBD1, 6 bases. This CDR3 spans 16 amino acids. Trimming pared 1 base from V and 0 bases from J, leaving 12 bases between. CDR1 SGHTA and CDR2 FQGNSA come from the germline V gene. CDR3 region: CASSLDRAATNYGYTF. DNA of the CDR3: TGTGCCAGCAGCTTAGACAGGGCGGCTACTAACTATGGCTACACCTTC. The full variable domain, in which reference TRBV7-2 and TRBJ1-2 provide the parts outside the CDR3, is GAGVSQSPSNKVTEKGKDVELRCDPISGHTALYWYRQSLGQGLEFLIYFQGNSAPDKSGLPSDRFSAERTGGSVSTLTIQRTQQEDSAVYLCASSLDRAATNYGYTFGSGTRLTVV.

The chain is built from TRBV27 and TRBJ2-1, with D tentatively TRBD1 (7 bases). The V gene's germline CDR1 is MNHEY and CDR2 SMNVEV (reference sequence). V was trimmed by 2 bases and J by 4 bases, leaving 18 bases between them. This CDR3 comprises 17 residues. The CDR3 region has the DNA TGTGCCAGCAGTTTAGGACTGTGGAGGGGGCAATACAATGAGCAGTTCTTC. It is translated as CASSLGLWRGQYNEQFF.

In its sample, this clone was seen once. A far larger clone is only one base removed, so a read error is likely. The sample carries other DNA sequences with the same CDR3. V is TRBV10-3 and J is TRBJ1-3, with D hard to call. Germline V gives CDR1 ENHRY, CDR2 SYGVKD. V was cut by 2 bases and J by 5 bases, with 7 bases left in between. The CDR3 runs 13 residues. The CDR3: CAISEGHRNTIYF. CDR3 coding DNA: TGTGCCATCAGTGAGGGCCACCGAAACACCATATATTTT.

As concerns this clone: A far larger clone is only one base removed, so a read error is likely. The J gene is TRBJ2-7, the V gene TRBV5-4, with D maybe TRBD2 (6 bases). Per the germline V gene, CDR1 is SGHNT and CDR2 is YYREEE (reference sequence). The CDR3 contains 14 residues. V was trimmed by 1 base and J by 9 bases, leaving 17 bases between them. CDR3 nucleotide sequence: TGTGCCAGCAGCTTGTTCGGGAGTCCCCACGGGCAGTACTTC. Translation: CASSLFGSPHGQYF. The full variable domain, in which reference TRBV5-4 and TRBJ2-7 provide the parts outside the CDR3, is ETGVTQSPTHLIKTRGQQVTLRCSSQSGHNTVSWYQQALGQGPQFIFQYYREEENGRGNFPPRFSGLQFPNYSSELNVNALELDDSALYLCASSLFGSPHGQYFGPGTRLTVT.

This clone was picked up one time. This likely stems from a read error, as it lies one base from a far larger clone. This chain joins TRBV4-1 and TRBJ1-1; TRBD1 might be the D (6 bases). The CDR3 length is 17 residues. Trimming removed 1 base at V and 6 bases at J, with 21 bases between. Germline assignment: CDR1 MGHRA and CDR2 YSYEKL. The CDR3 region has the DNA TGCGCCAGCAGCCAAGTAGGGGCCCGGGGGCAGGACGCTGAAGCTTTCTTT. This translates into CASSQVGARGQDAEAFF.

Concerning this clone itself: One junction end does not reproduce the germline sequence, and a read error may be involved. The J gene is TRBJ2-3, the V gene TRBV19, with 8 bases matching TRBD2. CDR1 LNHDA and CDR2 SQIVND come from the germline V gene (reference sequence). This CDR3 comprises 14 residues. CDR3 nucleotides: TGTGCCAGTAGTATACGGACTAGCAGAGATACGCAGTATTTT. Translating gives CASSIRTSRDTQYF.

In its sample, this clone was seen once. The chain joins TRBV7-3 to TRBJ2-1; TRBD1 might be the D (6 bases). Germline assignment: CDR1 SGHTA and CDR2 FQGTGA. V lost 6 bases and J 9 bases, leaving 15 bases between the germline ends. There are 13 residues in the CDR3. DNA of the CDR3: TGTGCCAGCAGGCCTACAGGGCGAGGTGAGCAGTTCTTC. Protein sequence: CASRPTGRGEQFF.

A note on this clone: Given a far larger clone just one base away, this is likely a sequencing read error. The rearrangement joins TRBV7-9 to TRBJ2-1; 7 nucleotides line up with TRBD2. The CDR3 runs 16 residues. Looked up from germline, CDR1 is SEHNR and CDR2 is FQNEAQ (reference sequence). The CDR3 nucleotides read TGTGCCAGCAGCCCCCGGGGCGGGAGCTCCTACAATGGGCAGTTCTTC. Encoded protein: CASSPRGGSSYNGQFF.

The chain uses TRBV15 and TRBJ2-3, with D unclear. This CDR3 region has 12 residues. CDR1 and CDR2 from the germline V gene are LNHNV and YYDKDF (reference sequence). V was pared by 1 base and J by 10 bases, with 9 bases between. The CDR3 reads CATSRVGLAQYF. CDR3 DNA: TGTGCCACCAGCAGAGTGGGGTTAGCGCAGTATTTT.

This clone was detected many times. This specimen includes other DNA sequences encoding the same CDR3. This sequence joins TRBV30 and TRBJ1-5; the D gene is possibly TRBD1 (5 bases). Trimming shortened V by 0 bases and J by 2 bases, and 5 bases separated the two germline ends. CDR1 GTSNPN and CDR2 SVGIG come from the germline V gene (reference sequence). The CDR3 loop spans 13 amino acids. CDR3 in DNA: TGTGCCTGGAGTGTAGGGGGCAATCAGCCCCAGCATTTT. It yields the protein CAWSVGGNQPQHF.

The rearrangement joins TRBV15 to TRBJ1-1; D is unresolved. The V end lost 3 bases, the J end lost 4 bases, and 12 bases lay between the germline ends. This CDR3 has 14 residues. The germline CDR1 and CDR2 sequences are LNHNV and YYDKDF (reference sequence). CDR3 region: CATSRSVGFTEAFF. CDR3 sequence (DNA): TGTGCCACCAGCAGGTCGGTGGGGTTCACTGAAGCTTTCTTT. The entire variable domain, with the rest obtained from reference TRBV15 and TRBJ1-1, is as follows: DAMVIQNPRYQVTQFGKPVTLSCSQTLNHNVMYWYQQKSSQAPKLLFHYYDKDFNNEADTPDNFQSRRPNTSFCFLDIRSPGLGDTAMYLCATSRSVGFTEAFFGQGTRLTVV.

The chain carries TRBV4-3 and TRBJ2-3; 7 positions agree with TRBD1. The germline CDR1 and CDR2 sequences are LGHNA and YSLEER. This CDR3 contains 16 residues. Germline trimming cut 0 bases from V and 2 bases from J; bases unmatched to any gene: 5. The CDR3: CASSQEWTGDTDTQYF. The CDR3 DNA sequence: TGCGCCAGCAGCCAAGAGTGGACAGGCGACACAGATACGCAGTATTTT.

This clone was picked up many times. This chain uses TRBV7-6 with TRBJ1-4; D unclear. Germline loops: CDR1 SGHVS, CDR2 FNYEAQ. The CDR3 is made up of 17 amino acids. The V gene lost 5 bases and the J gene lost 0 bases, with 16 bases spanning the gap. CDR3 in DNA: TGTGCCAGCAGCGGGGATTCGCAGCTTGCAACTAATGAAAAACTGTTTTTT. Its protein product is CASSGDSQLATNEKLFF.

This clone was seen a single time. A far larger clone lies a single base away; this is likely a read error. This chain connects TRBV28 to TRBJ1-2; possibly TRBD1 for D (5 bases). The germline V gene encodes CDR1 MDHEN and CDR2 SYDVKM. CDR3 size: 13 residues. The ends were cut back, 5 bases at V and 8 bases at J, with 15 bases in the middle. The CDR3 spells CASSPGCRPGYTF. For the CDR3, the DNA is TGTGCCAGCAGTCCAGGGTGCAGGCCGGGCTACACCTTC.

The chain carries TRBV4-1 and TRBJ2-7, with 10 positions matching TRBD2. The CDR3 runs to 14 residues. Trimming removed 3 bases from V and 1 base from J; junction bases left unmatched: 0. Germline V gene sequence: CDR1 MGHRA, CDR2 YSYEKL. Here the CDR3 reads CASSHSGRSYEQYF. The CDR3 region has the DNA TGCGCCAGCAGCCATAGCGGGAGGTCCTACGAGCAGTACTTC.

The chain employs TRBV6-1 and TRBJ2-6; 8 bases fit TRBD1. Losses at the gene ends were 4 bases for V and 1 base for J; bases not matched to a gene: 6. Germline CDR1 reads MNHNS; CDR2 reads SASEGT. The CDR3 is made up of 17 amino acids. CDR3 amino acids: CASSGRDRGSGANVLTF. Written as DNA, the CDR3 is TGTGCCAGCAGTGGCAGAGACAGGGGATCTGGGGCCAACGTCCTGACTTTC.

This sequence joins TRBV2 and TRBJ2-7, with D perhaps TRBD2 (6 bases). With 6 bases removed from V and 6 bases from J, the gap between germline ends came to 15 bases. The CDR3 length is 13 residues. Germline CDR1 is SNHLY and CDR2 is FYNNEI. This CDR3 reads CASSGTERSEQYF. The CDR3 DNA is TGTGCCAGCAGCGGGACTGAACGCTCCGAGCAGTACTTC.

The genes are TRBV19 and TRBJ1-2; D remains ambiguous. CDR1 and CDR2 from the germline V gene are LNHDA and SQIVND (reference sequence). Trimming took off 7 bases at V and 4 bases at J, with 13 bases between the two ends. The CDR3 consists of 13 residues. The CDR3: CASKEAPFYGYTF. The CDR3 nucleotides are TGTGCCAGTAAGGAGGCACCCTTCTATGGCTACACCTTC.

The rearrangement joins TRBV7-8 to TRBJ2-5, with 14 bases fitting TRBD2. The CDR3 covers 17 residues. Germline V CDR1 and CDR2: SGHVS, FQNEAQ. V dropped 4 bases and J dropped 5; count of bases not matched to a gene: 9. This CDR3 reads CASSSSGLAGVVETQYF. The DNA for the CDR3 is TGTGCCAGCAGCTCCTCGGGACTAGCGGGAGTAGTGGAGACCCAGTACTTC.

This clone has at least ten counts. This chain connects TRBV14 to TRBJ2-7; 8 bases map to TRBD1. The CDR3 consists of 15 residues. Germline CDR1 and CDR2: SGHDN and FVKESK. Trimming removed 2 bases from V and 4 bases from J; junction bases left unmatched: 7. This chain's CDR3 is CASSQLTGALYEQYF. In nucleotides, the CDR3 is TGTGCCAGCAGCCAATTGACAGGGGCCTTGTACGAGCAGTACTTC.

This clone has ten or more counts. J is TRBJ2-5 and V is TRBV9; 8 nucleotides agree with TRBD1. Unmatched junction bases numbered 5, after V lost 0 bases and J lost 4 bases. This CDR3 is 15 amino acids long. Germline V gene data show CDR1 as SGDLS and CDR2 as YYNGEE. CDR3 loop: CASSVDGQGPETQYF. The CDR3 region has the DNA TGTGCCAGCAGCGTAGACGGACAGGGTCCAGAGACCCAGTACTTC.